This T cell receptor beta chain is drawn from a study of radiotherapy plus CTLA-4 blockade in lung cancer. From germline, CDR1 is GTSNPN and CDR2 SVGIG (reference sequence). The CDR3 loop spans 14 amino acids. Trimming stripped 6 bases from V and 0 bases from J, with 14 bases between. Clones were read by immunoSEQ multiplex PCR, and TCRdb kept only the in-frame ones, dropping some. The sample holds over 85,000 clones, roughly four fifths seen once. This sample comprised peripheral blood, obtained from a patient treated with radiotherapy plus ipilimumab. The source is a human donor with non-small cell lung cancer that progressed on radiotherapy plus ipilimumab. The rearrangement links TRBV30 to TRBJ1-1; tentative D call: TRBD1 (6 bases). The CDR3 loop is CACVKGGLNTEAFF. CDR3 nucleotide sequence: TGTGCCTGTGTCAAGGGGGGGTTGAACACTGAAGCTTTCTTT.